This TCR beta chain was sequenced during a study of CD8 T cells in Susac syndrome. Reverse transcription of roughly 0.5 to 1 ug RNA was carried out with random hexamers. One entry per CDR3 protein, called by TCRdb with MiXCR from the immunoSEQ multiplex PCR reads. The table has 180,000 or so distinct CDR3 sequences, about 95% seen once. The germline V gene has CDR1 SEHNR and CDR2 FQNEAQ (reference sequence). The CDR3 is 14 amino acids. A word on this clonotype: Relative to the germline gene, one junction end is altered; a read error may explain this.

The chain links TRBV7-9 to TRBJ2-7; 9 bases are shared with TRBD1. The clonotype comes from a human donor in good health. Sequencing was performed on CD4+ T cells from PBMCs. CDR3 region: CAGPRHRGRDDQYF. CDR3 nucleotides: TGTGCCGGTCCCCGCCACAGGGGGCGAGACGATCAGTACTTC.